The 31 T cell receptor beta chains in this list originate from one sample, sequenced in a study of cytomegalovirus exposure and HLA in healthy donors. 13 Jbeta primers and 60 Vbeta primers were used for the PCR. Libraries were prepared by immunoSEQ multiplex PCR; TCRdb keeps only in-frame clonotypes and omits some of them. This listing includes approximately 120,000 clones. Sequenced input: PBMCs. These receptors originate from a man aged 35 to 55 in good health and CMV-seronegative.

The genes are TRBV5-1 and TRBJ1-1; no firm D call. In germline, CDR1 is SGHRS, CDR2 YFSETQ. The CDR3 runs 14 residues. The ends were cut back, 1 base at V and 3 bases at J, with 10 bases in the middle. The CDR3 protein is CASSLSGFDTEAFF. CDR3 bases: TGCGCCAGCAGCTTGTCCGGGTTTGACACTGAAGCTTTCTTT.

This chain joins TRBV19 and TRBJ2-7, with a possible D match to TRBD1 (5 bases). Germline V CDR1 and CDR2: LNHDA, SQIVND (reference sequence). The CDR3 covers 15 residues. The V and J ends lost 3 bases and 0 bases respectively, with 12 bases between them. CDR3 sequence: CASSIQGKSSYEQYF. DNA of the CDR3: TGTGCCAGTAGTATTCAGGGAAAGAGCTCCTACGAGCAGTACTTC.

The V gene is TRBV19, the J gene TRBJ2-5; 7 bases map to TRBD2. V shed 3 bases and J 5 bases; nucleotides not matched to a gene: 3. The germline V gene has CDR1 LNHDA and CDR2 SQIVND (reference sequence). The CDR3 length is 13 residues. The CDR3 protein is CASSIRGVETQYF. The CDR3 bases are TGTGCCAGTAGTATTCGGGGGGTTGAGACCCAGTACTTC.

This rearrangement joins TRBV29-1 to TRBJ2-5; 7 bases fit TRBD2. The CDR3 loop spans 12 amino acids. The germline V gene encodes CDR1 SQVTM and CDR2 ANQGSEA. The V segment lost 4 bases and the J segment 3 bases; nucleotides outside the gene matches: 2. CDR3 nucleotides: TGCAGCGTTGTAGGGAGGGAAGAGACCCAGTACTTC. This gives the protein CSVVGREETQYF.

V gene TRBV10-1 combines with J gene TRBJ2-3; no reliable D call. This CDR3 contains 12 residues. V lost 3 bases and J lost 4, with 5 bases in between. Per germline, CDR1 WNHNN and CDR2 SYGVQD (reference sequence). CDR3 in DNA: TGCGCCAGCAGTGATTATGCAGATACGCAGTATTTT. Protein sequence: CASSDYADTQYF.

The genes are TRBV6-1 and TRBJ1-6, with TRBD1 matching 7 bases. CDR3 length: 15 amino acids. V trimming: 5 bases; J trimming: 4 bases; junction bases outside the gene matches: 5. CDR1 and CDR2 (germline): MNHNS, SASEGT. DNA of the CDR3: TGTGCCAGCAGTCCTCAGGGGGGTTATAATTCACCCCTCCACTTT. Its translation: CASSPQGGYNSPLHF.

V usage is TRBV5-4 and J usage is TRBJ2-7, with TRBD2 matching 8 bases. The V and J ends lost 4 bases and 1 base, in that order; junction bases with no gene match: 10. Germline V CDR1 and CDR2: SGHNT, YYREEE (reference sequence). CDR3 length equals 16 residues. CDR3 coding DNA: TGTGCCAGCAGCGCCCTCCCTAGCGGGTTTTCCTACGAGCAGTACTTC. Translating gives CASSALPSGFSYEQYF.

The chain is built from TRBV11-2 and TRBJ2-7, with 8 positions matching TRBD1. After removal of 5 bases from V and 3 bases from J, the junction contained 6 bases not matched to a gene. Germline assignment: CDR1 SGHAT and CDR2 FQNNGV. The CDR3 is 14 amino acids. CDR3 bases: TGTGCCAGCAGCCAAACAGACAGGGGCTACGAGCAGTACTTC. Translated, it gives CASSQTDRGYEQYF.

The CDR3 region has the DNA TGCGCCAGCAGCCACCGACAAGCCTCCGGGGAGCTGTTTTTT. It codes for CASSHRQASGELFF. The rearrangement links TRBV4-1 to TRBJ2-2, with D unclear. The ends were cut back, 3 bases at V and 6 bases at J, with 11 bases in the middle. CDR3 length equals 14 residues. Germline V gene lookup returns CDR1 MGHRA and CDR2 YSYEKL.

The rearrangement joins TRBV5-5 to TRBJ1-4, with a possible D match to TRBD1 (5 bases). CDR1 and CDR2 from the germline V gene are SGHKS and YYEKEE (reference sequence). The CDR3 loop spans 14 amino acids. The V and J ends lost 3 bases and 3 bases respectively, with 9 bases between them. CDR3 coding DNA: TGTGCCAGCAGCTGGGGGGGTTCTAATGAAAAACTGTTTTTT. This gives the protein CASSWGGSNEKLFF.

This chain connects TRBV6-6 to TRBJ2-3; 7 nucleotides align to TRBD1. This CDR3 has 14 amino acids. Germline-derived CDR1 and CDR2 are MNHNY and SVGAGI (reference sequence). The J segment lost 6 bases and the V segment lost 5 bases, leaving 8 bases of the junction unmatched. CDR3 amino acids: CASSDNRGGDTQYF. In nucleotides, the CDR3 is TGTGCCAGCAGTGACAACAGGGGTGGGGATACGCAGTATTTT.

The chain carries TRBV6-5 and TRBJ2-7, with 8 bases fitting TRBD2. The J segment lost 1 base and the V segment lost 5 bases, leaving 7 bases of the junction unmatched. The CDR3 contains 15 residues. CDR1 is MNHEY and CDR2 is SVGAGI in the germline V gene. The DNA of the CDR3 is TGTGCCAGCAGTCAGACCGGGACTAGTTCCTACGAGCAGTACTTC. Translation gives CASSQTGTSSYEQYF.

V and J are TRBV30 and TRBJ2-1; TRBD2 agrees at 8 bases. The V gene end was trimmed by 2 bases and the J gene end by 5 bases; junction bases not matched to a gene: 8. CDR1 and CDR2 from the germline V gene are GTSNPN and SVGIG (reference sequence). This CDR3 spans 15 amino acids. The CDR3 DNA reads as TGTGCCTGGAGTAGGGCTAGCGGGCCCCACAATGAGCAGTTCTTC. It specifies CAWSRASGPHNEQFF.

The V and J genes are TRBV7-8 and TRBJ1-5; 9 nucleotides agree with TRBD1. The germline CDR1 and CDR2 sequences are SGHVS and FQNEAQ. This CDR3 contains 16 residues. V lost 7 bases and J lost 1; bases outside the gene matches: 8. The CDR3: CASTSQGAGSNQPQHF. Written as DNA, the CDR3 is TGTGCCAGCACCTCACAGGGGGCAGGAAGCAATCAGCCCCAGCATTTT.

This chain uses TRBV2 with TRBJ2-5, with D tentatively TRBD2 (7 bases). CDR3 length: 16 residues. Germline CDR1 and CDR2: SNHLY and FYNNEI. The V end was cut by 9 bases, the J end by 5 bases, with 25 bases between. The CDR3 DNA is TGTGCCAGTCTGGGGTTGTTAGTGTCGGGGGGCGAGACCCAGTACTTC. Its protein product is CASLGLLVSGGETQYF.

This sequence joins TRBV5-4 and TRBJ2-3, with 15 nucleotides matching TRBD2. Germline trimming cut 1 base from V and 5 bases from J; bases unmatched to any gene: 2. Germline V gene sequence: CDR1 SGHNT, CDR2 YYREEE (reference sequence). The CDR3 is 16 amino acids. DNA of the CDR3: TGTGCCAGCAGCTTGCCGGGACTAGCGGGAGGAGATACGCAGTATTTT. Translated: CASSLPGLAGGDTQYF.

CDR3 sequence reads: CATRSAGDSYEQYF. DNA for the CDR3: TGTGCCACCCGCTCGGCGGGGGACTCCTACGAGCAGTACTTC. The rearrangement uses TRBV19 and TRBJ2-7, with 7 bases fitting TRBD2. The ends lost 10 bases at V and 0 bases at J; junction bases unmatched: 9. Looked up from germline, CDR1 is LNHDA and CDR2 is SQIVND (reference sequence). The CDR3 runs to 14 residues.

The chain joins TRBV6-6 to TRBJ1-5, with 9 bases fitting TRBD1. With 7 bases clipped from V and 6 bases from J, the junction kept 7 bases outside the gene matches. The CDR3 runs to 14 residues. CDR1 is MNHNY, CDR2 SVGAGI, per germline (reference sequence). The CDR3 is CASNKGQGSQPQHF. Here the CDR3 DNA reads TGTGCCAGCAACAAAGGACAGGGGAGTCAGCCCCAGCATTTT.

This chain connects TRBV6-1 to TRBJ2-1; D might be TRBD1 (5 bases). Trimming shortened V by 5 bases and J by 2 bases, and 10 bases separated the two germline ends. The CDR3 runs to 14 residues. CDR1 and CDR2 (germline): MNHNS, SASEGT. This CDR3 is CASSSDRPYNEQFF. The CDR3 region has the DNA TGTGCCAGCAGTTCAGACAGACCCTACAATGAGCAGTTCTTC.

This rearrangement joins TRBV2 to TRBJ2-7; D might be TRBD2 (5 bases). Per germline, CDR1 SNHLY and CDR2 FYNNEI. The V gene lost 8 bases and the J gene lost 2 bases, with 19 bases spanning the gap. CDR3 size: 15 residues. The CDR3 DNA reads as TGTGCCAGCTCCCCTCGGCCAAAGCGGCCCTACGAGCAGTACTTC. This gives the protein CASSPRPKRPYEQYF.

V and J are TRBV5-1 and TRBJ2-5; the D gene is possibly TRBD2 (6 bases). Germline V CDR1 and CDR2: SGHRS, YFSETQ. Trimming removed 0 bases from V and 2 bases from J, with 8 bases in between. The CDR3 sequence is 14 residues long. Written as DNA, the CDR3 is TGCGCCAGCAGCTTGGGTGGAGGGCAAGAGACCCAGTACTTC. Translated, it gives CASSLGGGQETQYF.

The genes are TRBV11-3 and TRBJ1-2, with 8 bases lining up with TRBD1. The length of the CDR3 is 14 residues. The germline V gene has CDR1 SGHNT and CDR2 YENEEA. Germline trimming cut 4 bases from V and 7 bases from J; bases unmatched to any gene: 8. This CDR3 is CASSSRGQVSGYTF. For the CDR3, the DNA is TGTGCCAGCAGCTCTCGGGGACAGGTCTCTGGCTACACCTTC.

The CDR3 DNA is TGTGCCAGCCGAAAGGGAGGCCCGTCCCACAATGAGCAGTTCTTC. Its protein product is CASRKGGPSHNEQFF. The chain employs TRBV6-6 and TRBJ2-1; the D gene is possibly TRBD2 (6 bases). Germline values: CDR1 MNHNY, CDR2 SVGAGI (reference sequence). The CDR3 extends over 15 amino acids. V gave up 8 bases and J gave up 5 bases, with 19 bases separating them.

This chain links TRBV6-6 with TRBJ1-5; D not resolved. Germline V gene data show CDR1 as MNHNY and CDR2 as SVGAGI (reference sequence). The V end was cut by 2 bases, the J end by 4 bases, with 12 bases between. This CDR3 region has 15 residues. The CDR3 DNA sequence: TGTGCCAGCAGTTACGTAGCAGCTTTTAATCAGCCCCAGCATTTT. It specifies CASSYVAAFNQPQHF.

V and J are TRBV5-4 and TRBJ1-1; 7 nucleotides align to TRBD1. CDR3 length equals 14 residues. The V segment lost 4 bases and the J segment 7 bases; nucleotides outside the gene matches: 10. The germline V gene has CDR1 SGHNT and CDR2 YYREEE (reference sequence). This CDR3 is CASSLWTGSNEAFF. CDR3 sequence (DNA): TGTGCCAGCAGCCTTTGGACAGGTTCTAATGAAGCTTTCTTT.

J is TRBJ2-1 and V is TRBV28; D uncertain. The CDR3 sequence is 12 residues long. Germline CDR1 and CDR2: MDHEN and SYDVKM. With 5 bases removed from V and 8 bases from J, the gap between germline ends came to 10 bases. CDR3 coding DNA: TGTGCCAGCAGTCCCCAGGTGGATGAGCAGTTCTTC. It is translated as CASSPQVDEQFF.

The chain has TRBV28 and TRBJ1-2; possible D gene TRBD1, 6 bases. The CDR3 has 13 amino acids. V lost 8 bases and J lost 4, with 14 bases in between. Per germline, CDR1 MDHEN and CDR2 SYDVKM. The DNA of the CDR3 is TGTGCCAGCGCACCGGACAGCTTCTATGGCTACACCTTC. Encoded protein: CASAPDSFYGYTF.

The chain recombines TRBV19 with TRBJ1-5; tentative D call: TRBD1 (6 bases). The V gene lost 6 bases and the J gene lost 6 bases, with 18 bases spanning the gap. Germline CDR1 LNHDA, CDR2 SQIVND (reference sequence). The CDR3 is 15 residues long. The DNA for the CDR3 is TGTGCCAGTAGAAACAGCAGGGGTTTCATTCAGCCCCAGCATTTT. Its translation: CASRNSRGFIQPQHF.

J is TRBJ1-2 and V is TRBV25-1; D may be TRBD1 (5 bases). The CDR3 is made up of 16 amino acids. Germline values: CDR1 MGHDK, CDR2 SYGVNS. The ends were cut back, 1 base at V and 6 bases at J, with 18 bases in the middle. The CDR3 sequence: CASSESGRGGRHGYTF. CDR3 nucleotides: TGTGCCAGCAGTGAATCAGGGCGGGGAGGGCGTCATGGCTACACCTTC.

This sequence joins TRBV19 and TRBJ1-2; a weak D match, TRBD1 (6 bases). The CDR3 is 12 amino acids. Trimming cost V 4 bases and J 6 bases, with 9 bases left between them. Germline V CDR1 and CDR2: LNHDA, SQIVND (reference sequence). The CDR3 spells CASSNTGNGYTF. DNA for the CDR3: TGTGCCAGTAGTAATACAGGGAATGGCTACACCTTC.

CDR3 nucleotide sequence: TGTGCCTGGTTTCAGGGTGGGGCAACTAATGAAAAACTGTTTTTT. Its translation: CAWFQGGATNEKLFF. The chain couples TRBV30 to TRBJ1-4, with D perhaps matching TRBD1 (5 bases). The CDR3 spans 15 residues. Looked up from germline, CDR1 is GTSNPN and CDR2 is SVGIG (reference sequence). V dropped 5 bases and J dropped 0 bases, with 13 bases sitting between them.